This T cell receptor beta chain was captured by sequencing in a study of T cells after somatic rescue of genetic block. The CDR3 has 13 amino acids. The trim removed 3 bases at V and 8 bases at J, leaving 7 bases unmatched. Germline V gene lookup returns CDR1 SGDLS and CDR2 YYNGEE. Here immunoSEQ multiplex PCR was the method, and the copy in TCRdb shows in-frame clones only, minus some. The data show 95,000 to 120,000 clones, 90% to 95% seen once. The V call is TRBV9, the J call TRBJ1-2, with TRBD1 matching 7 bases. Sequenced: peripheral blood mononuclear cells (PBMCs). The sequence came from a woman aged 18 to 35. CDR3 protein: CASSAQGFEGYTF. CDR3 in DNA: TGTGCCAGCAGCGCACAGGGGTTCGAGGGCTACACCTTC.